This is a list of T cell receptor beta chains from one sample in a study of T cell responses to AZD1222 COVID-19 vaccine. Assay: immunoSEQ multiplex PCR; the TCRdb copy retains only in-frame clones and omits some. The sample includes approximately 76,000 clones, approximately 90% of them seen just once. The sequenced sample was peripheral blood, obtained on day 0 of MenACWY control vaccination. These receptors all stem from an adult in good health. The CDR3 runs from the conserved cysteine through the conserved F or W. Fields, in order: V gene, J gene, D gene, clone size, CDR3 protein, CDR3 DNA. The D gene is left open where the match is weak. Clone size is shown for a subset of rows, as once, few, many or a class of expanded clone.

V: TRBV7-9
J: TRBJ1-4
D: NA
size: NA
CDR3: CASSLGSLMTNEKLFF
DNA: TGTGCCAGCAGCCTGGGCAGTTTAATGACTAATGAAAAACTGTTTTTT

V: TRBV6-5
J: TRBJ2-7
D: TRBD2
size: NA
CDR3: CASSYTPFAGAGEQYF
DNA: TGTGCCAGCAGTTACACCCCTTTTGCGGGAGCGGGCGAGCAGTACTTC

V: TRBV12-3/TRBV12-4
J: TRBJ1-1
D: NA
size: NA
CDR3: CASSRLEYTEAFF
DNA: TGTGCCAGCAGCCGCCTGGAGTACACTGAAGCTTTCTTT

V: TRBV27
J: TRBJ2-1
D: TRBD1
size: NA
CDR3: CASSLRGLSYNEQFF
DNA: TGTGCCAGCAGTTTAAGGGGGCTTTCCTACAATGAGCAGTTCTTC

V: TRBV29-1
J: TRBJ2-7
D: TRBD2
size: NA
CDR3: CSVEGLAELSYEQYF
DNA: TGCAGCGTTGAAGGGCTAGCGGAATTATCCTACGAGCAGTACTTC

V: TRBV24-1
J: TRBJ2-1
D: NA
size: NA
CDR3: CATSDSSGLRYNEQFF
DNA: TGTGCCACCAGTGACTCCAGCGGACTCAGGTACAATGAGCAGTTCTTC

V: TRBV4-3
J: TRBJ2-7
D: TRBD2
size: few
CDR3: CASSQGPAGGYEQYF
DNA: TGCGCCAGCAGCCAGGGGCCTGCGGGAGGGTACGAGCAGTACTTC

V: TRBV13
J: TRBJ2-7
D: NA
size: NA
CDR3: CASSSPGPGEQYF
DNA: TGTGCCAGCAGCTCCCCTGGGCCGGGCGAGCAGTACTTC

V: TRBV5-1
J: TRBJ2-2
D: TRBD2
size: NA
CDR3: CASSLVAGGAGELFF
DNA: TGCGCCAGCAGCTTGGTGGCGGGAGGTGCCGGGGAGCTGTTTTTT

V: TRBV10-2
J: TRBJ2-1
D: NA
size: NA
CDR3: CASSEDTYNEQFF
DNA: TGCGCCAGCAGTGAGGACACCTACAATGAGCAGTTCTTC

V: TRBV3-1/TRBV3-2
J: TRBJ2-3
D: TRBD1
size: NA
CDR3: CASSQSRDRGNTQYF
DNA: TGTGCCAGCAGCCAATCCCGGGACAGGGGAAATACGCAGTATTTT